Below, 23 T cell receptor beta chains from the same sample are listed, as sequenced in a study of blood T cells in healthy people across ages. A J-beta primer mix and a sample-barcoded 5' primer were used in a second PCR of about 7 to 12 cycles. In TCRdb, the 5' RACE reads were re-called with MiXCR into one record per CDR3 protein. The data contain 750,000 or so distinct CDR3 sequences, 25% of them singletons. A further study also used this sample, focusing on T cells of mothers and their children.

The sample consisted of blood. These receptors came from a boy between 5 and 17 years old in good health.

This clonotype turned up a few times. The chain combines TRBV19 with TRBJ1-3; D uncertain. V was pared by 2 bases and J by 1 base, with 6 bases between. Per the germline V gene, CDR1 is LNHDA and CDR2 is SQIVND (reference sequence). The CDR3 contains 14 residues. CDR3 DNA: TGTGCCAGTAGTATAACAGAATCTGGAAACACCATATATTTT. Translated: CASSITESGNTIYF.

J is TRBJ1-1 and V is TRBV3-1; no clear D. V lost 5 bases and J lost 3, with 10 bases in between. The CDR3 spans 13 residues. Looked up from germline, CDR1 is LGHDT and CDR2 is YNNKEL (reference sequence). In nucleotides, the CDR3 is TGTGCCAGCAGCTCCGGGAGGGACACTGAAGCTTTCTTT. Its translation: CASSSGRDTEAFF.

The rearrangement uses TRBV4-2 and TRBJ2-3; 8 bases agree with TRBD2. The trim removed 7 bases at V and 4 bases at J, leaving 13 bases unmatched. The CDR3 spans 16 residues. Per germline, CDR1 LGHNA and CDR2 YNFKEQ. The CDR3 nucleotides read TGTGCCAGCACCCGAGTCGCGACTAGCGAAGCAGATACGCAGTATTTT. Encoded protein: CASTRVATSEADTQYF.

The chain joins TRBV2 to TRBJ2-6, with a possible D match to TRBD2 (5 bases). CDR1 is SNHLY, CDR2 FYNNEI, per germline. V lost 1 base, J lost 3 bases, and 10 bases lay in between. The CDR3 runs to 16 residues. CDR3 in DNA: TGTGCCAGCAGTGAAGGTGGGCGGGTTGGGGCCAACGTCCTGACTTTC. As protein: CASSEGGRVGANVLTF. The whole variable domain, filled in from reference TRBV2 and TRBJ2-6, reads EPEVTQTPSHQVTQMGQEVILRCVPISNHLYFYWYRQILGQKVEFLVSFYNNEISEKSEIFDDQFSVERPDGSNFTLKIRSTKLEDSAMYFCASSEGGRVGANVLTFGAGSRLTVL.

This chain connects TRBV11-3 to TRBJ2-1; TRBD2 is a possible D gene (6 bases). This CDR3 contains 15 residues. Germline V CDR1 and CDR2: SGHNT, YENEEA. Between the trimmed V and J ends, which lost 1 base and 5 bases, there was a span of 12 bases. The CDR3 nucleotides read TGTGCCAGCAGCTTAGCTGCGGGACCAAACAATGAGCAGTTCTTC. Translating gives CASSLAAGPNNEQFF.

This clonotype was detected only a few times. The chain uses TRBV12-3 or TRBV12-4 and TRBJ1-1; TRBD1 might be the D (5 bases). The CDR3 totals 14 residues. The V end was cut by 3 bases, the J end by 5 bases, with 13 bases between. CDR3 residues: CASSFAGRGTEAFF. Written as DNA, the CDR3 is TGTGCCAGCAGTTTTGCGGGGAGGGGAACTGAAGCTTTCTTT.

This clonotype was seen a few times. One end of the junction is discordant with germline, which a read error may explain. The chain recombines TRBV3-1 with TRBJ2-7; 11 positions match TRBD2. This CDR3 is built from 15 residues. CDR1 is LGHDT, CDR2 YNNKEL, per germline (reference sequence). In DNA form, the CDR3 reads TGTGCCCGCAGCCCACCGGGACTAGCGGACTACGAGCAGTACTTC. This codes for CARSPPGLADYEQYF.

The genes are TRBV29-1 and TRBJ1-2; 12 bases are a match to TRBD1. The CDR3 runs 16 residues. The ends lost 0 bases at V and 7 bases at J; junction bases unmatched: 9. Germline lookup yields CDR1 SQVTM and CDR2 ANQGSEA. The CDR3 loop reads CSVEEVAGTGGSGYTF. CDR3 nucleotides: TGCAGCGTTGAAGAGGTCGCCGGGACAGGGGGCAGTGGCTACACCTTC.

For the CDR3, the DNA is TGCAGTGCGAAGCCCTTAGCGGGGGGGAAAGAGACCCAGTACTTC. Translating gives CSAKPLAGGKETQYF. The chain couples TRBV20-1 to TRBJ2-5; 11 nucleotides agree with TRBD2. The CDR3 has 15 residues. V dropped 6 bases and J dropped 3; count of bases not matched to a gene: 9. The V gene's germline CDR1 is DFQATT and CDR2 SNEGSKA (reference sequence).

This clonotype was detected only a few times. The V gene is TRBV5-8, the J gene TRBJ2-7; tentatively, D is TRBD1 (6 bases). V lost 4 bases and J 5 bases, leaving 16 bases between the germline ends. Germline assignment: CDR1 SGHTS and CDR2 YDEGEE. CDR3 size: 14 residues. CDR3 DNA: TGTGCCAGCAGCGCAGGACAGCCCGGGAACGAGCAGTACTTC. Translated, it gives CASSAGQPGNEQYF.

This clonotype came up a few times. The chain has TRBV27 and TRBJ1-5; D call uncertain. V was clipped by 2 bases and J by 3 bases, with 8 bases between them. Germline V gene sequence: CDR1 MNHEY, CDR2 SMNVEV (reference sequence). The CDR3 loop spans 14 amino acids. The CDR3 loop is CASSLGRINQPQHF. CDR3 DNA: TGTGCCAGCAGTTTAGGACGGATCAATCAGCCCCAGCATTTT.

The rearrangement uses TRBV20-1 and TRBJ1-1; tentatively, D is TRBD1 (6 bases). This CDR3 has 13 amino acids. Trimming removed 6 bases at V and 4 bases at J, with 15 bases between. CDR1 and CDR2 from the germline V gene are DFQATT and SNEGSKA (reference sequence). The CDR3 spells CSAHFGGGTEAFF. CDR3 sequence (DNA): TGCAGTGCGCATTTTGGGGGCGGCACTGAAGCTTTCTTT.

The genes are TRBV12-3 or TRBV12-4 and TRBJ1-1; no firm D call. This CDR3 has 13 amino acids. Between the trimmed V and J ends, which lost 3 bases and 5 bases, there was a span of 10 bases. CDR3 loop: CASSFQGRTEAFF. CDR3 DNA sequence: TGTGCCAGCAGTTTTCAAGGGAGGACTGAAGCTTTCTTT.

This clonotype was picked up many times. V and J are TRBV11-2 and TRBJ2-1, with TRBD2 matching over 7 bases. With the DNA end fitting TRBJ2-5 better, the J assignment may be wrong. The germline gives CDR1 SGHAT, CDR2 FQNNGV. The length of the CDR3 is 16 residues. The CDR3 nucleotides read TGTGCCAGCAGCTTAGAGGGCGGGGGTCCACAAGAGACCCAGTACTTC. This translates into CASSLEGGGPQETQYF.

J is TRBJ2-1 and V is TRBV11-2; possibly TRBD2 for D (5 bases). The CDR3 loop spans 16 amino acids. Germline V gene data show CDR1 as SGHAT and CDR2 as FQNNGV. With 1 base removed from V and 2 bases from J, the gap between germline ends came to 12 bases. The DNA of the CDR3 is TGTGCCAGCAGCTTAGGCCAAGCGGCCCCCTACAATGAGCAGTTCTTC. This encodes CASSLGQAAPYNEQFF.

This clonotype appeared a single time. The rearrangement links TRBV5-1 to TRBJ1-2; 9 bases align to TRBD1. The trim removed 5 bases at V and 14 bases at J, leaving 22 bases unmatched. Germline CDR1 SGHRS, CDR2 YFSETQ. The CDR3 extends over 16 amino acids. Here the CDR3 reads CASSFSQGAEEWGLTF. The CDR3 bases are TGCGCCAGCAGTTTTTCACAGGGGGCCGAAGAATGGGGTTTAACCTTC.

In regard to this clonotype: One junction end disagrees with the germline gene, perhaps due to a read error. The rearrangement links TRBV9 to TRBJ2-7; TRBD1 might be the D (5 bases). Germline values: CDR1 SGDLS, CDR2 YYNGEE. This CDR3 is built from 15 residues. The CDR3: CAGSTQGLSSYEQYF. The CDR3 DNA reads TGTGCCGGCAGCACCCAGGGTCTTAGCTCCTACGAGCAGTACTTC.

The CDR3 DNA reads as TGTGCCAGCAGTCTCCTGCAACGTCATAGCTCCTACAATGAGCAGTTCTTC. This encodes CASSLLQRHSSYNEQFF. The chain recombines TRBV28 with TRBJ2-1; D unclear. V gave up 5 bases and J gave up 0 bases, with 17 bases separating them. Germline CDR1 MDHEN, CDR2 SYDVKM. This CDR3 region has 17 residues.

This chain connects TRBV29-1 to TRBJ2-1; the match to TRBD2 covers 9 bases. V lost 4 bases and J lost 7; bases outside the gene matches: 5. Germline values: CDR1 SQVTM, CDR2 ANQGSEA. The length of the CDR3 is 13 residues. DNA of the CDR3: TGCAGCGTTGTTGCGGGGGGGCTTAATGAGCAGTTCTTC. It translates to CSVVAGGLNEQFF.

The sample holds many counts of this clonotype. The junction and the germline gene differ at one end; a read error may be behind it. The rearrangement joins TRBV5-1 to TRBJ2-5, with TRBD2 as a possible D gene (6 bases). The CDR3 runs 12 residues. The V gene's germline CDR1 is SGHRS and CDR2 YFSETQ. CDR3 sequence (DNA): TGTGCCAGCAGCTTAGCGGAAGAGACCCAGTACTTC. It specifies CASSLAEETQYF.

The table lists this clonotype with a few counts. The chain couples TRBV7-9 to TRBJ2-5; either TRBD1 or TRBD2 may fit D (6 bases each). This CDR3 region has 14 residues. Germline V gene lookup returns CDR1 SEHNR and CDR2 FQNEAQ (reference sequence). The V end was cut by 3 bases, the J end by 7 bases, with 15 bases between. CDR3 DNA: TGTGCCAGCAGCTTGTCCGGGGGCAGTGTGACCCAGTACTTC. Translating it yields CASSLSGGSVTQYF.

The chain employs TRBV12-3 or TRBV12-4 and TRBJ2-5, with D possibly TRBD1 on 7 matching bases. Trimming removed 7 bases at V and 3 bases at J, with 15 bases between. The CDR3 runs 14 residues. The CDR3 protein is CASTPGGGKETQYF. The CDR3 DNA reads TGTGCCAGCACCCCAGGAGGGGGCAAAGAGACCCAGTACTTC.

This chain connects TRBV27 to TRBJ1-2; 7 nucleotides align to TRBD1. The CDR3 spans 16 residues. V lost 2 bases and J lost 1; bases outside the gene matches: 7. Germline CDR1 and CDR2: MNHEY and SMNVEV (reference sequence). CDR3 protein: CASSLGRQGGNYGYTF. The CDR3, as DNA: TGTGCCAGCAGTTTAGGGAGACAGGGCGGTAACTATGGCTACACCTTC.